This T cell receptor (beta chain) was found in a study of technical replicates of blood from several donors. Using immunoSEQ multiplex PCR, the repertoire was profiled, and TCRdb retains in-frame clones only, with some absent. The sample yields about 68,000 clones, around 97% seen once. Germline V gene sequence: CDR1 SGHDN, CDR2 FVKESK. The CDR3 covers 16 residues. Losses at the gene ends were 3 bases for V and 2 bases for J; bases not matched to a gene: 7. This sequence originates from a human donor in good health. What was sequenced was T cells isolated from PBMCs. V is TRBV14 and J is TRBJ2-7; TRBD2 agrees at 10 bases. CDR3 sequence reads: CASSHLAGTSAYEQYF. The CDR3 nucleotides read TGTGCCAGCAGCCACCTTGCAGGGACTAGCGCCTACGAGCAGTACTTC.